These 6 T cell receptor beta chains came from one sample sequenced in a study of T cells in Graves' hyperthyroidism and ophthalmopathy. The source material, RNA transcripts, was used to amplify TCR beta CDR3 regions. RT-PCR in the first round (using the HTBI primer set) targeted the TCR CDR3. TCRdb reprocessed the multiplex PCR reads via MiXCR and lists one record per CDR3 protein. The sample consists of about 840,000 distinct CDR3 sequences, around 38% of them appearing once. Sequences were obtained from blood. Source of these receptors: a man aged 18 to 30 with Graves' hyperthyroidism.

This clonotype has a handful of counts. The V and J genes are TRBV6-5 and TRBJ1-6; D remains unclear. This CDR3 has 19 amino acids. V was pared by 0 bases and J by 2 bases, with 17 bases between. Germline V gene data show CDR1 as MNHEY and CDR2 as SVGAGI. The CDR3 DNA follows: TGTGCCAGCAGTTACTCTGGTCCAAGAGGGATGGCCTATAATTCACCCCTCCACTTT. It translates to CASSYSGPRGMAYNSPLHF.

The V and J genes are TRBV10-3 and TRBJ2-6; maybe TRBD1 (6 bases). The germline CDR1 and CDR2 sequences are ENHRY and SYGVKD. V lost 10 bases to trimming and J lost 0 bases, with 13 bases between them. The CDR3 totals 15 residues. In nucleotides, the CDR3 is TGTGCCAGCAATCAGGGGCACTCTGGGGCCAACGTCCTGACTTTC. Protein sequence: CASNQGHSGANVLTF.

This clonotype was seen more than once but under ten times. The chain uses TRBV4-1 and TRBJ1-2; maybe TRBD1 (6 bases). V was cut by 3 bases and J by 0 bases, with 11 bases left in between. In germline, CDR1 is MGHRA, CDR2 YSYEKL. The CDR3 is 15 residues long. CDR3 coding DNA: TGCGCCAGCAGCCACCGGGGGGCCGCTAACTATGGCTACACCTTC. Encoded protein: CASSHRGAANYGYTF.

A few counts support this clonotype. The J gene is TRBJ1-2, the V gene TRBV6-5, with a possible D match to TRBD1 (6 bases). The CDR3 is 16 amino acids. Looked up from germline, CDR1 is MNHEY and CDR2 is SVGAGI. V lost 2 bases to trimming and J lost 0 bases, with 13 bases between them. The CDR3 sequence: CASSYAGENPNYGYTF. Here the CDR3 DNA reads TGTGCCAGCAGTTACGCAGGGGAGAACCCTAACTATGGCTACACCTTC.

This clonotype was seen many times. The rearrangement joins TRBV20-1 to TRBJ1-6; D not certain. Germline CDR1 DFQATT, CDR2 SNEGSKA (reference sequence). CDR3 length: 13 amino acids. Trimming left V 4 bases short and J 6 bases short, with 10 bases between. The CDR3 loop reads CSAMTASNSPLHF. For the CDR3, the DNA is TGCAGTGCTATGACCGCCTCTAATTCACCCCTCCACTTT.

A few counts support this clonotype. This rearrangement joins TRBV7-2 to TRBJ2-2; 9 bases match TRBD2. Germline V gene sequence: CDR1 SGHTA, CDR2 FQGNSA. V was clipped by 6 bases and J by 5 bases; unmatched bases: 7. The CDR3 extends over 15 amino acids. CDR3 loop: CASRRETSGTGELFF. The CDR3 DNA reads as TGTGCCAGCAGACGAGAGACTAGCGGAACCGGGGAGCTGTTTTTT.